A selection of T cell receptor beta chains follows, all from one sample in a study of T-cell memory formation after mild COVID-19. Via MiXCR, TCRdb re-called the 5' RACE reads, giving one row per CDR3 protein. The sample shows roughly 300,000 distinct CDR3 sequences, approximately 8.4% of them seen only once. Sequenced: PBMCs or a T cell subset sorted from them (not recorded which). Receptors were obtained from a man younger than 30 who had mild COVID-19 (a few samples of this study predate the infection). Cell type and time point are not known. CDR3s include the opening cysteine and the closing phenylalanine or tryptophan. The order of the fields is V gene, J gene, CDR3 protein.

V: TRBV5-1
J: TRBJ2-3
CDR3: CASSFGTVLTDTQYF

V: TRBV10-3
J: TRBJ2-5
CDR3: CAIKNRDVGTQYF

V: TRBV7-2
J: TRBJ2-5
CDR3: CASSMDRGHETQYF

V: TRBV27
J: TRBJ2-7
CDR3: CASSSYRVSYEQYF

V: TRBV5-6
J: TRBJ1-2
CDR3: CASYRATRWSYGYTF

V: TRBV7-2
J: TRBJ2-2
CDR3: CASSPNFNTGELFF

V: TRBV6-5
J: TRBJ2-7
CDR3: CASTQGQGLRKQYF

V: TRBV5-5
J: TRBJ2-1
CDR3: CASAGGGAAYNEQFF

V: TRBV20-1
J: TRBJ1-2
CDR3: CSARDWTPNYGYTF

V: TRBV11-3
J: TRBJ2-2
CDR3: CASSPGVSTGELFF

V: TRBV29-1
J: TRBJ2-3
CDR3: CSVAVGGADTQYF

V: TRBV10-3
J: TRBJ2-1
CDR3: CAISDEGGGINNEQFF

V: TRBV12-3/TRBV12-4
J: TRBJ1-4
CDR3: CASSLGEEKLFF

V: TRBV18
J: TRBJ2-3
CDR3: CASAWGADTQYF

V: TRBV29-1
J: TRBJ2-2
CDR3: CSVAGAPNTGELFF

V: TRBV3-1
J: TRBJ2-1
CDR3: CASSQVLYNEQFF

V: TRBV12-3/TRBV12-4
J: TRBJ2-3
CDR3: CASSWDQPDTQYF

V: TRBV7-9
J: TRBJ1-4
CDR3: CASSFGATHNEKLFF

V: TRBV15
J: TRBJ2-6
CDR3: CATSRASGANVLTF

V: TRBV10-3
J: TRBJ2-1
CDR3: CATIGSGGARDEQFF

V: TRBV5-1
J: TRBJ2-2
CDR3: CASSSDGATGELFF

V: TRBV3-1
J: TRBJ1-1
CDR3: CASSQARGTEAFF

V: TRBV7-3
J: TRBJ2-2
CDR3: CASSPRAFLNTGELFF

V: TRBV4-3
J: TRBJ1-1
CDR3: CASSHRNGGAKEAFF

V: TRBV25-1
J: TRBJ2-7
CDR3: CASSEYNGSGEQYF

V: TRBV5-4
J: TRBJ1-1
CDR3: CASSSPVAEGSCTEAFF

V: TRBV24-1
J: TRBJ1-5
CDR3: CATSRGGRSNQPQHF

V: TRBV5-5
J: TRBJ2-3
CDR3: CASSASGGTTDTQYF

V: TRBV5-1
J: TRBJ2-1
CDR3: CASSFPGSYNEQFF

V: TRBV6-2/TRBV6-3
J: TRBJ1-5
CDR3: CDSSDPGYNQPQHF